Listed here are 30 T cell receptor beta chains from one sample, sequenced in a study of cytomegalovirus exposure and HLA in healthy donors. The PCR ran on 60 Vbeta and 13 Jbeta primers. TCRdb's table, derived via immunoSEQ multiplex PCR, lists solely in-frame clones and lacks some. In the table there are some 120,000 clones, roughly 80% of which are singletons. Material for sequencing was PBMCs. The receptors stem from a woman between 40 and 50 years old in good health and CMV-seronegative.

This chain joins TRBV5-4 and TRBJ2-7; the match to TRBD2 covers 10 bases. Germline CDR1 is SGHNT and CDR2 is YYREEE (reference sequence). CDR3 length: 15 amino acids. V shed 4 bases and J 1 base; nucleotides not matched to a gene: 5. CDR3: CASSPRAGGSYEQYF. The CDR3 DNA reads TGTGCCAGCAGCCCACGAGCGGGAGGGTCCTACGAGCAGTACTTC.

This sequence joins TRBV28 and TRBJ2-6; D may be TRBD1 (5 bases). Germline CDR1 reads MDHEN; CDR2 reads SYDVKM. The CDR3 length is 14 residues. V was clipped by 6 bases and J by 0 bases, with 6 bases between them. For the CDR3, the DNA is TGTGCCAGCAGAGACAGCTCTGGGGCCAACGTCCTGACTTTC. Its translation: CASRDSSGANVLTF. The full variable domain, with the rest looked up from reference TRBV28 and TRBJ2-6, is DVKVTQSSRYLVKRTGEKVFLECVQDMDHENMFWYRQDPGLGLRLIYFSYDVKMKEKGDIPEGYSVSREKKERFSLILESASTNQTSMYLCASRDSSGANVLTFGAGSRLTVL.

The CDR3 reads CASSDLGASGEPYNEQFF. CDR3 in DNA: TGCGCCAGCAGTGACCTCGGGGCTAGCGGGGAACCCTACAATGAGCAGTTCTTC. The J gene is TRBJ2-1, the V gene TRBV10-1; TRBD2 matches at 9 bases. From germline, CDR1 is WNHNN and CDR2 SYGVQD (reference sequence). The junction had 11 bases not matched to a gene; V was cut back by 3 bases and J by 2 bases. This CDR3 has 18 amino acids.

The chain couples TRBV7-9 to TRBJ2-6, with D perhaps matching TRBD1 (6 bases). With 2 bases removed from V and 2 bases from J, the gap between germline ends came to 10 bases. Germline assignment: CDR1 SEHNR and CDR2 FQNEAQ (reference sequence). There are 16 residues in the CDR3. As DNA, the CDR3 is TGTGCCAGCAGCTTATCAGGGGCGGCTGGGGCCAACGTCCTGACTTTC. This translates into CASSLSGAAGANVLTF. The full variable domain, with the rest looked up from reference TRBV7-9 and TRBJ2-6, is DTGVSQNPRHKITKRGQNVTFRCDPISEHNRLYWYRQTLGQGPEFLTYFQNEAQLEKSRLLSDRFSAERPKGSFSTLEIQRTEQGDSAMYLCASSLSGAAGANVLTFGAGSRLTVL.

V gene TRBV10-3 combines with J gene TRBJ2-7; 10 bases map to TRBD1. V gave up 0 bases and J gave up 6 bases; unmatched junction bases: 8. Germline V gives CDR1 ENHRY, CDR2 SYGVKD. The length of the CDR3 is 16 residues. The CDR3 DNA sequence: TGTGCCATCAGTGAGTCGGTGGGACAGGGGTCGCTCGAGCAGTACTTC. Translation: CAISESVGQGSLEQYF.

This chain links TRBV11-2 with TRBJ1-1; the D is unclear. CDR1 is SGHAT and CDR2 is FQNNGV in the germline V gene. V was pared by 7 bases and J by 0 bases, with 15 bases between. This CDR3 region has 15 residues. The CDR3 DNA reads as TGTGCCAGCACCTGGAGCGCAGCAATGAACACTGAAGCTTTCTTT. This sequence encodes CASTWSAAMNTEAFF.

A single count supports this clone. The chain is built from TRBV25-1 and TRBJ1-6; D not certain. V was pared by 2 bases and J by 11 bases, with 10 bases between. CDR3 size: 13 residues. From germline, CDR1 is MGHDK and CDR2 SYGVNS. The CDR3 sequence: CASSERGLTPLHF. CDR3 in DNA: TGTGCCAGCAGTGAACGGGGTTTAACACCCCTCCACTTT.

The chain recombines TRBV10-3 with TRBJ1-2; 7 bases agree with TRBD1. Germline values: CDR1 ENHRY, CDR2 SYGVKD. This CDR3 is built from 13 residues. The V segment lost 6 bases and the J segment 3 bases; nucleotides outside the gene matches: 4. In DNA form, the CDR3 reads TGTGCCATCAGCCGAACAGGGGACTATGGCTACACCTTC. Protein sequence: CAISRTGDYGYTF.

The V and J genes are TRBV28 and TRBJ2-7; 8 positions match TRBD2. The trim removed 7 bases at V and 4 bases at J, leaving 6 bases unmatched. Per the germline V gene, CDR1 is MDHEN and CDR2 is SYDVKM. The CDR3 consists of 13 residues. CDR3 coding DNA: TGTGCCAGCAACGCCGGGAGGGCTTACGAGCAGTACTTC. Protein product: CASNAGRAYEQYF.

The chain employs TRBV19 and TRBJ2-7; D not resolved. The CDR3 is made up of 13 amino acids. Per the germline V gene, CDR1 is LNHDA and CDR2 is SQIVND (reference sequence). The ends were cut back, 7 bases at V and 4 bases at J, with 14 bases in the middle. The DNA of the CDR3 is TGTGCCAGTACCCCCGGCCTCGGGTACGAGCAGTACTTC. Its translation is CASTPGLGYEQYF. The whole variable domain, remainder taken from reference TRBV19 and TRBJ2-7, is DGGITQSPKYLFRKEGQNVTLSCEQNLNHDAMYWYRQDPGQGLRLIYYSQIVNDFQKGDIAEGYSVSREKKESFPLTVTSAQKNPTAFYLCASTPGLGYEQYFGPGTRLTVT.

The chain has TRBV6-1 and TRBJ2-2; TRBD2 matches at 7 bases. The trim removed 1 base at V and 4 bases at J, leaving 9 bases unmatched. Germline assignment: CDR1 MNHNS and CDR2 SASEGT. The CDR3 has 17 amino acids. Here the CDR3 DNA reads TGTGCCAGCAGTGAAGGTGGAACTAGCGCCTTCACCGGGGAGCTGTTTTTT. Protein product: CASSEGGTSAFTGELFF.

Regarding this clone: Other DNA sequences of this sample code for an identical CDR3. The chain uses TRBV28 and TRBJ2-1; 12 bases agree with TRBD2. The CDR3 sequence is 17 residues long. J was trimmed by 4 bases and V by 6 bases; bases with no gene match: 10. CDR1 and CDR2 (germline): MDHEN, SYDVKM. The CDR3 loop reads CASSFPFTSGRYNEQFF. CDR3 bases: TGTGCCAGCAGCTTCCCGTTTACTAGCGGGAGGTACAATGAGCAGTTCTTC.

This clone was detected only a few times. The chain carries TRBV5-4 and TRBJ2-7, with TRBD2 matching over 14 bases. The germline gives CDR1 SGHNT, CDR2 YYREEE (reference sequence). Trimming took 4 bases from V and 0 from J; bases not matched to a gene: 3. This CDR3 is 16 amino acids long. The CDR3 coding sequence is TGTGCCAGCAGCCCGGGACTAGCGGGGGCCTCCTACGAGCAGTACTTC. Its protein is CASSPGLAGASYEQYF.

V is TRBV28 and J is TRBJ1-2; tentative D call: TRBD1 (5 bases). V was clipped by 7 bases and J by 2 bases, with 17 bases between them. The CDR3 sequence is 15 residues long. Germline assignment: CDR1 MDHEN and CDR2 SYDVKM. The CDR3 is CASTFGGGMNYGYTF. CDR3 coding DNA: TGTGCCAGCACCTTCGGGGGGGGGATGAACTATGGCTACACCTTC.

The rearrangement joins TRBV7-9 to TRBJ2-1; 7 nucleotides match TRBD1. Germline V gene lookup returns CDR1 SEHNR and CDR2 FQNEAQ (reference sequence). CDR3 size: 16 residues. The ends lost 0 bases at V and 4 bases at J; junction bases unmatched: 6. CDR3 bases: TGTGCCAGCAGCTTAGCGCACAGGGGCCCATACAATGAGCAGTTCTTC. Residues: CASSLAHRGPYNEQFF. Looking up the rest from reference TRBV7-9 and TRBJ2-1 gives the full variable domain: DTGVSQNPRHKITKRGQNVTFRCDPISEHNRLYWYRQTLGQGPEFLTYFQNEAQLEKSRLLSDRFSAERPKGSFSTLEIQRTEQGDSAMYLCASSLAHRGPYNEQFFGPGTRLTVL.

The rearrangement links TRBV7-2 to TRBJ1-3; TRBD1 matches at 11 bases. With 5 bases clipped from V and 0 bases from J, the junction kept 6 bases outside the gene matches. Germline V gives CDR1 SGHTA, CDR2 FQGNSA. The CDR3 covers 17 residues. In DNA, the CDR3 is TGTGCCAGCAGCCCCCTGGGGACAGGGGGCTCTGGAAACACCATATATTTT. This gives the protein CASSPLGTGGSGNTIYF. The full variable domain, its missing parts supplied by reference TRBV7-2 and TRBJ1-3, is GAGVSQSPSNKVTEKGKDVELRCDPISGHTALYWYRQSLGQGLEFLIYFQGNSAPDKSGLPSDRFSAERTGGSVSTLTIQRTQQEDSAVYLCASSPLGTGGSGNTIYFGEGSWLTVV.

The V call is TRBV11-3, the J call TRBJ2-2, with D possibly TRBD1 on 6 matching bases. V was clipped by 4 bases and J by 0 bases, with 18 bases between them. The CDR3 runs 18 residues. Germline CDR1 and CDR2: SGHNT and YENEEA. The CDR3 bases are TGTGCCAGCAGCTCTAACCCCCCCGGACAGCCGAACACCGGGGAGCTGTTTTTT. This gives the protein CASSSNPPGQPNTGELFF.

This CDR3 reads CASSLGQSYGYTF. The CDR3 region has the DNA TGTGCCAGCAGTTTAGGACAGTCGTATGGCTACACCTTC. The genes are TRBV28 and TRBJ1-2; a weak D match, TRBD1 (6 bases). Germline V CDR1 and CDR2: MDHEN, SYDVKM. The V end was cut by 2 bases, the J end by 5 bases, with 9 bases between. The CDR3 contains 13 residues.

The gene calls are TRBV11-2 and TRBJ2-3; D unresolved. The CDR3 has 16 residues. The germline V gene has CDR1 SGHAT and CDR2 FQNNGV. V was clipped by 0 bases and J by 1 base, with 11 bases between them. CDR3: CASSLDMAIRTDTQYF. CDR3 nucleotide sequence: TGTGCCAGCAGCTTAGATATGGCAATTCGCACAGATACGCAGTATTTT.

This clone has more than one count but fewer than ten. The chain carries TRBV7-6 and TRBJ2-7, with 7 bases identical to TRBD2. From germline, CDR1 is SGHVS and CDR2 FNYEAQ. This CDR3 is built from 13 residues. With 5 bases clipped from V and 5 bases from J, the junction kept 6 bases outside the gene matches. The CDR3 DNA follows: TGTGCCAGCAGCCTGAGGACTAGTGACGAGCAGTACTTC. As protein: CASSLRTSDEQYF.

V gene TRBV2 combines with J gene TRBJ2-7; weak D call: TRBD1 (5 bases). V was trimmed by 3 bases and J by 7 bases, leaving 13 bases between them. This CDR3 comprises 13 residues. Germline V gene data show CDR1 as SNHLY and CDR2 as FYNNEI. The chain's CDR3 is CASSEGRVREQYF. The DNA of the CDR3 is TGTGCCAGCAGTGAGGGCAGGGTCCGGGAGCAGTACTTC.

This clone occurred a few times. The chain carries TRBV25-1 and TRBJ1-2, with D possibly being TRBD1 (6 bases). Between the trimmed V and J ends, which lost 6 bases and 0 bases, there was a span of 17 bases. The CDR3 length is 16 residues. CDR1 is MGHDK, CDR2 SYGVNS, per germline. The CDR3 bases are TGTGCCAGCAGCATTGGGGGCGGCATTGCTAACTATGGCTACACCTTC. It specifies CASSIGGGIANYGYTF.

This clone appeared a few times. CDR3 in amino acids: CASRMTGSRAEQYF. CDR3 bases: TGTGCCAGTAGAATGACAGGTTCCAGGGCCGAGCAGTACTTC. V usage is TRBV19 and J usage is TRBJ2-7, with D perhaps TRBD1 (6 bases). Trimming took off 6 bases at V and 6 bases at J, with 18 bases between the two ends. Germline CDR1 LNHDA, CDR2 SQIVND (reference sequence). There are 14 residues in the CDR3.

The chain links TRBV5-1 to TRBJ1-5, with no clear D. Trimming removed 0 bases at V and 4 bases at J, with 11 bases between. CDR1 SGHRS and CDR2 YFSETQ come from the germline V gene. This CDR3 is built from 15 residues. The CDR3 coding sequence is TGCGCCAGCAGCTTGGGTTTCGGAGGGAATCAGCCCCAGCATTTT. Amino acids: CASSLGFGGNQPQHF.

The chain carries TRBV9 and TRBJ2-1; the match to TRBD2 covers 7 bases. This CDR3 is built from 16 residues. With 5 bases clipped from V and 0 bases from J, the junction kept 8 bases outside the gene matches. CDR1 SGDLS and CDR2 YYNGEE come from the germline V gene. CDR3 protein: CASSVGGSYSYNEQFF. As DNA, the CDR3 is TGTGCCAGCAGTGTCGGCGGGAGCTACTCCTACAATGAGCAGTTCTTC.

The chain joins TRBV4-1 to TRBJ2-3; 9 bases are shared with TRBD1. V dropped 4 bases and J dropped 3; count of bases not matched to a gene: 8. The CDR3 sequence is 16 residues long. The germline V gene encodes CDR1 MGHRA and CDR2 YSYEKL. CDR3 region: CASSRSGQGNTDTQYF. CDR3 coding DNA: TGCGCCAGCAGCCGGTCGGGACAGGGAAATACAGATACGCAGTATTTT.

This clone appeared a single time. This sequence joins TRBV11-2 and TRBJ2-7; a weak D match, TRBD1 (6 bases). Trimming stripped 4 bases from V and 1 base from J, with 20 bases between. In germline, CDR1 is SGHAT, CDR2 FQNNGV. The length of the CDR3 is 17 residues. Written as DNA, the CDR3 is TGTGCCAGCAGCTCGCTTCAAACAGGGAGTAAGTCCTACGAGCAGTACTTC. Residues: CASSSLQTGSKSYEQYF.

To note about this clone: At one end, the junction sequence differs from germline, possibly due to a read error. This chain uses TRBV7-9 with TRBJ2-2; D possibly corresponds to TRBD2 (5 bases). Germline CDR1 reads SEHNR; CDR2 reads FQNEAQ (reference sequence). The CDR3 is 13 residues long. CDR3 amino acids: CASSQRAAGELLF. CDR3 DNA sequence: TGTGCCAGCAGCCAACGGGCGGCCGGGGAGCTGCTTTTT.

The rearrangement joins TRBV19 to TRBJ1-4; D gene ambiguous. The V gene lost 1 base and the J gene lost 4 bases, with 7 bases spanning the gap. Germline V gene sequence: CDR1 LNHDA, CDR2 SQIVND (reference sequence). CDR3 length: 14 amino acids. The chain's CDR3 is CASSIASVNEKLFF. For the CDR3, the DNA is TGTGCCAGTAGTATAGCCAGCGTTAATGAAAAACTGTTTTTT.

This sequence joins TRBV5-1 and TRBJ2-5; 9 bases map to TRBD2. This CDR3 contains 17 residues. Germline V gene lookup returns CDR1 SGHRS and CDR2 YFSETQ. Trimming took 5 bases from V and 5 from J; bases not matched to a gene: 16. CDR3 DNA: TGCGCCAGCAGAACCGGAACGGGACTAGCCATGTTGGAGACCCAGTACTTC. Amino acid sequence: CASRTGTGLAMLETQYF.